Each of the 5 T cell receptor beta chains below was sequenced from the same sample in a study of identical twins. MiXCR, applied by TCRdb to the 5' RACE reads, yields one record per CDR3 protein. The sample holds approximately 1.8 million distinct CDR3 sequences, less than 40% seen once. Sample: cord blood. The source is a newborn girl in good health.

This clonotype was observed a handful of times. This chain links TRBV18 with TRBJ2-5, with unresolved D. V was trimmed by 6 bases and J by 0 bases, leaving 5 bases between them. The CDR3 length is 12 residues. CDR1 and CDR2 (germline): KGHSH, LQKENI. This chain's CDR3 is CASSKYQETQYF. The DNA for the CDR3 is TGTGCCAGCTCTAAGTACCAAGAGACCCAGTACTTC.

This clonotype has a handful of counts. CDR3 residues: CSARQGHNEQYF. CDR3 nucleotides: TGCAGTGCTAGACAGGGTCATAACGAGCAGTACTTC. The rearrangement links TRBV20-1 to TRBJ2-7, with a possible D match to TRBD1 (5 bases). Germline assignment: CDR1 DFQATT and CDR2 SNEGSKA (reference sequence). The CDR3 consists of 12 residues. Trimming shortened V by 2 bases and J by 5 bases, and 10 bases separated the two germline ends.

This clonotype came up a few times. This chain uses TRBV29-1 with TRBJ2-5, with TRBD1 as a possible D gene (6 bases). The assigned J gene may be wrong: the sequence end matches TRBJ2-7 better. Germline CDR1 and CDR2: SQVTM and ANQGSEA. CDR3 length equals 14 residues. CDR3 bases: TGCAGCGCCTATATAGCTGGGACAAAAAACGAGCAGTACTTC. Translation: CSAYIAGTKNEQYF.

This clonotype was counted at least ten times. This rearrangement joins TRBV28 to TRBJ2-3, with 7 positions matching TRBD2. CDR1 MDHEN and CDR2 SYDVKM come from the germline V gene. The CDR3 totals 15 residues. Trimming cost V 2 bases and J 2 bases; bases outside gene matches: 4. The CDR3 loop is CASSLAGELTDTQYF. CDR3 in DNA: TGTGCCAGCAGTTTAGCGGGAGAACTCACAGATACGCAGTATTTT.

As regards this clonotype: Its ends do not fully match the called genes, so a read error is possible. The chain combines TRBV3-1 with TRBJ2-3; TRBD2 aligns across 9 bases. CDR3 length equals 16 residues. CDR1 LGHDT and CDR2 YNNKEL come from the germline V gene (reference sequence). The CDR3 coding sequence is TGTGCCGGCAGCCAAGATTACAGCGGGGGGACAGATACGCAGTATTTT. Translation gives CAGSQDYSGGTDTQYF.